The 17 T cell receptor beta chains given below trace back to one sample, sequenced in a study of cytomegalovirus exposure and HLA in healthy donors. The method was immunoSEQ multiplex PCR; TCRdb's version includes in-frame clones alone and lacks a portion of them. The data contain about 58,000 clones, roughly 90% of them singletons. The sequencing sample was made of PBMCs. The receptors derive from a man between 18 and 35 years old in good health and CMV-seronegative.

The CDR3 here is CASDTGTGNEQFF. In DNA form, the CDR3 reads TGTGCCAGTGACACAGGGACGGGCAATGAGCAGTTCTTC. The rearrangement joins TRBV19 to TRBJ2-1; possibly TRBD1 for D (6 bases). CDR3 length: 13 amino acids. Trimming stripped 8 bases from V and 6 bases from J, with 14 bases between. Germline loops: CDR1 LNHDA, CDR2 SQIVND (reference sequence).

V is TRBV20-1 and J is TRBJ2-7; a weak D match, TRBD2 (6 bases). Per germline, CDR1 DFQATT and CDR2 SNEGSKA (reference sequence). This CDR3 contains 11 residues. Deletions cut 5 bases from V and 6 bases from J, with 11 bases between. The CDR3 nucleotides read TGCAGTGCTCGACGTAGCGGCGAGCAGTACTTC. It translates to CSARRSGEQYF.

V and J are TRBV9 and TRBJ2-7; D is perhaps TRBD1 (5 bases). This CDR3 is built from 14 residues. Trimming removed 4 bases at V and 2 bases at J, with 13 bases between. Germline values: CDR1 SGDLS, CDR2 YYNGEE. The CDR3 loop is CASSQGPLAYEQYF. CDR3 coding DNA: TGTGCCAGCAGCCAGGGTCCTCTGGCCTACGAGCAGTACTTC.

The J gene is TRBJ1-2, the V gene TRBV9; D might be TRBD1 (6 bases). The germline CDR1 and CDR2 sequences are SGDLS and YYNGEE. Trimming cost V 4 bases and J 5 bases, with 15 bases left between them. The CDR3 is 14 residues long. CDR3 protein: CASSSRGGTYGYTF. CDR3 nucleotide sequence: TGTGCCAGCAGCTCGAGGGGGGGGACTTATGGCTACACCTTC.

The chain uses TRBV6-5 and TRBJ2-7, with TRBD1 as a possible D gene (6 bases). Germline CDR1 MNHEY, CDR2 SVGAGI. The CDR3 runs 13 residues. The ends were cut back, 4 bases at V and 1 base at J, with 8 bases in the middle. As DNA, the CDR3 is TGTGCCAGCAGTTTCAGGGGTTCCTACGAGCAGTACTTC. Amino acids: CASSFRGSYEQYF.

The chain uses TRBV29-1 and TRBJ2-1, with a weak D call TRBD2 (5 bases). Trimming pared 3 bases from V and 5 bases from J, leaving 17 bases between. The CDR3 runs to 15 residues. CDR1 and CDR2 from the germline V gene are SQVTM and ANQGSEA. The CDR3 bases are TGCAGCGTTGATTTGGACTTCCAAGCCAACAATGAGCAGTTCTTC. Protein: CSVDLDFQANNEQFF.

This chain uses TRBV4-2 with TRBJ2-3; D is undetermined. This CDR3 is built from 15 residues. V was clipped by 0 bases and J by 1 base, with 8 bases between them. The germline gives CDR1 LGHNA, CDR2 YNFKEQ. The CDR3 DNA reads TGTGCCAGCAGCCAAGATCCCCGGGGCACAGATACGCAGTATTTT. It specifies CASSQDPRGTDTQYF.

CDR3 sequence (DNA): TGTGCCAGCAGTTCAGGCGGGGGGGACCAGCCCCAGCATTTT. This codes for CASSSGGGDQPQHF. The genes are TRBV27 and TRBJ1-5; D perhaps matches TRBD1 (5 bases). The CDR3 consists of 14 residues. V was shortened by 4 bases and J by 7 bases, with 14 bases between the two germline ends. Germline values: CDR1 MNHEY, CDR2 SMNVEV (reference sequence).

The rearrangement links TRBV5-1 to TRBJ2-7, with a possible D match to TRBD2 (5 bases). V shed 5 bases and J shed 4 bases, with 16 bases lying between them. The CDR3 spans 14 residues. Germline V lookup: CDR1 SGHRS, CDR2 YFSETQ. CDR3 sequence reads: CASRPKSGMYEQYF. The CDR3, as DNA: TGCGCCAGCAGACCTAAATCGGGAATGTACGAGCAGTACTTC. Complete variable domain (other parts from reference TRBV5-1 and TRBJ2-7): KAGVTQTPRYLIKTRGQQVTLSCSPISGHRSVSWYQQTPGQGLQFLFEYFSETQRNKGNFPGRFSGRQFSNSRSEMNVSTLELGDSALYLCASRPKSGMYEQYFGPGTRLTVT.

The genes are TRBV14 and TRBJ2-5, with D maybe TRBD2 (7 bases). Germline V gene sequence: CDR1 SGHDN, CDR2 FVKESK. The CDR3 is 14 amino acids. Trimming removed 1 base at V and 4 bases at J, with 10 bases between. Here the CDR3 DNA reads TGTGCCAGCAGCCAAGTGCGGGGGCGAGAGACCCAGTACTTC. It specifies CASSQVRGRETQYF.

The genes are TRBV2 and TRBJ2-1; 12 bases are shared with TRBD2. Germline values: CDR1 SNHLY, CDR2 FYNNEI. With 7 bases clipped from V and 4 bases from J, the junction kept 5 bases outside the gene matches. This CDR3 spans 15 amino acids. The CDR3 DNA reads as TGTGCCAGCACCGGACTAGCGGGAAGTTACAATGAGCAGTTCTTC. Its translation is CASTGLAGSYNEQFF.

The chain employs TRBV19 and TRBJ1-5; no clear D. This CDR3 contains 12 residues. The V gene's germline CDR1 is LNHDA and CDR2 SQIVND (reference sequence). The V end was cut by 5 bases, the J end by 3 bases, with 5 bases between. The CDR3 nucleotides are TGTGCCAGTAGTCCTATCAATCAGCCCCAGCATTTT. Its translation: CASSPINQPQHF.

This clone was counted between two and nine times. V usage is TRBV28 and J usage is TRBJ2-7; 9 nucleotides align to TRBD1. Germline V gene data show CDR1 as MDHEN and CDR2 as SYDVKM. The CDR3 runs 15 residues. J gave up 5 bases and V 6 bases, and 11 bases lay outside the gene matches. Written as DNA, the CDR3 is TGTGCCAGCAGCTTTCCCGGGACAGGGCCCCACGAGCAGTACTTC. It codes for CASSFPGTGPHEQYF.

The chain combines TRBV6-6 with TRBJ2-7; tentative D call: TRBD2 (5 bases). The CDR3 is 13 residues long. Germline CDR1 and CDR2: MNHNY and SVGAGI (reference sequence). Trimming removed 6 bases from V and 1 base from J, with 10 bases in between. In DNA form, the CDR3 reads TGTGCCAGCAGCAGAGGGATTTCCTACGAGCAGTACTTC. This sequence encodes CASSRGISYEQYF.

This chain joins TRBV19 and TRBJ2-7, with 10 bases matching TRBD2. The germline gives CDR1 LNHDA, CDR2 SQIVND (reference sequence). Trimming cost V 4 bases and J 2 bases; bases outside gene matches: 2. The CDR3 covers 14 residues. The CDR3 sequence is CASSKTSGTYEQYF. CDR3 bases: TGTGCCAGTAGTAAAACTAGCGGGACCTACGAGCAGTACTTC.

The V and J genes are TRBV19 and TRBJ2-1; TRBD1 matches 8 bases. Germline lookup yields CDR1 LNHDA and CDR2 SQIVND (reference sequence). V dropped 7 bases and J dropped 4; count of bases not matched to a gene: 6. CDR3 length: 14 residues. CDR3 coding DNA: TGTGCCAGTAACCAAGGACAGGGTTACAATGAGCAGTTCTTC. Its translation: CASNQGQGYNEQFF. Full variable domain (outside the CDR3, taken from reference TRBV19 and TRBJ2-1): DGGITQSPKYLFRKEGQNVTLSCEQNLNHDAMYWYRQDPGQGLRLIYYSQIVNDFQKGDIAEGYSVSREKKESFPLTVTSAQKNPTAFYLCASNQGQGYNEQFFGPGTRLTVL.

The chain links TRBV5-4 to TRBJ1-2, with 10 bases aligning to TRBD1. V lost 9 bases, J lost 4 bases, and 6 bases stayed unmatched. This CDR3 contains 13 residues. Germline lookup yields CDR1 SGHNT and CDR2 YYREEE (reference sequence). In DNA form, the CDR3 reads TGTGCCACCGACAGGGGGCGAGGCTATGGCTACACCTTC. This gives the protein CATDRGRGYGYTF.